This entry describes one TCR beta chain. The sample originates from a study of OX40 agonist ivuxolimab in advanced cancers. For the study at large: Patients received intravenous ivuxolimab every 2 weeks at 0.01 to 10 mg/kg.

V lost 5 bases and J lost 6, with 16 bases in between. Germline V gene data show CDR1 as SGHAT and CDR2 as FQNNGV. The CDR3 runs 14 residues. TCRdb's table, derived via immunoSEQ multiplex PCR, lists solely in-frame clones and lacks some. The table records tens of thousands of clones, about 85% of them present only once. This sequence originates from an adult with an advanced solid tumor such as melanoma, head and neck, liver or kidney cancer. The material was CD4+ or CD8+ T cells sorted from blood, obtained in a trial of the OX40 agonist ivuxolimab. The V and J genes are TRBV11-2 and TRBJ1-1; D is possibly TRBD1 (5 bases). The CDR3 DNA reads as TGTGCCAGCAGCCGGTTCGGGACGGACTCTGAAGCTTTCTTT. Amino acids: CASSRFGTDSEAFF.